This is a list of T cell receptor beta chains from one sample in a study of cytomegalovirus exposure and HLA in healthy donors. The repertoire was sequenced with immunoSEQ multiplex PCR; TCRdb's copy has only in-frame clones and lacks some. The sample records about 180,000 clones, roughly 70% being singletons. The sample was PBMCs. These receptors were collected from a male donor in good health and CMV-seronegative. The CDR3 runs from the conserved cysteine through the conserved F or W. D genes are given only for firm matches. The size entry is marked missing in some rows and otherwise reads once, few, many or a size class.

TRBD1 TRBJ1-5 once TRBV5-1 TGCGCCAGCAGCCCCGGACAGGGGGGCAATCAGCCCCAGCATTTT CASSPGQGGNQPQHF
NA TRBJ1-5 NA TRBV19 TGTGCCAGTAGTTCATATGGGAATCAGGGATATCAGCCCCAGCATTTT CASSSYGNQGYQPQHF
TRBD1 TRBJ2-7 few TRBV28 TGTGCCAGCACCTTTACGAGGGGCAGGGGGTACGAGCAGTACTTC CASTFTRGRGYEQYF
NA TRBJ1-1 NA TRBV10-2 TGCGCCAGCAGCCGCCAGGGGAGCGCTGAAGCTTTCTTT CASSRQGSAEAFF
NA TRBJ2-5 once TRBV10-1 TGCGCCAGCAGCCGAGGGAGGACAGAGACCCAGTACTTC CASSRGRTETQYF
TRBD2 TRBJ2-1 NA TRBV6-5 TGTGCCACCCGAGTGCGGGAGACTTACAATGAGCAGTTCTTC CATRVRETYNEQFF
NA TRBJ1-2 NA TRBV18 TGTGCCAGCTCACCCTCCGGTCAGGGGACGGGCGGCTACACCTTC CASSPSGQGTGGYTF
TRBD1 TRBJ2-6 once TRBV18 TGTGCCAGCTCACAGCTTGTGGGACAGGGGAGGAGTGGGGCCAACGTCCTGACTTTC CASSQLVGQGRSGANVLTF
NA TRBJ2-1 NA TRBV9 TGTGCCAGCAGCTCTAACAATGAGCAGTTCTTC CASSSNNEQFF
NA TRBJ2-1 NA TRBV6-1 TGTGCCAGCAGTGAACAGGGGCCCTACAATGAGCAGTTCTTC CASSEQGPYNEQFF
TRBD1 TRBJ1-1 once TRBV28 TGTGCCAGCAGTTTATTGGGACAGGGGGCGTTAGGCACTGAAGCTTTCTTT CASSLLGQGALGTEAFF
TRBD2 TRBJ2-1 few TRBV6-4 TGTGCCAGCAGTCTTCTAGCGGGAGACTACAATGAGCAGTTCTTC CASSLLAGDYNEQFF
TRBD1 TRBJ2-1 few TRBV6-4 TGTGCCAGCAGCGCAGGACAGGGGGACTACAATGAGCAGTTCTTC CASSAGQGDYNEQFF
NA TRBJ2-7 NA TRBV19 TGTGCCAGTACGGGACAATCCGGCTCCTACGAGCAGTACTTC CASTGQSGSYEQYF
TRBD2 TRBJ2-7 once TRBV6-5 TGTGCCAGCAGGTCAGCGGGACGCAGCTACGAGCAGTACTTC CASRSAGRSYEQYF
TRBD1 TRBJ1-4 NA TRBV29-1 TGCAGCGTCCCGGGACAGGATAATGAAAAACTGTTTTTT CSVPGQDNEKLFF
TRBD2 TRBJ2-1 NA TRBV2 TGTGCCAGCAGTGGACTAGCGGGAGGGCTTTGGGGTGAGCAGTTCTTC CASSGLAGGLWGEQFF
NA TRBJ2-1 NA TRBV19 TGTGCCAGTAGTCCTAGCGATCAAAGTGAGCAGTTCTTC CASSPSDQSEQFF
TRBD1 TRBJ2-2 NA TRBV27 TGTGCCAGCAGTCGCTACACCGGGACAGGGTACACCGGGGAGCTGTTTTTT CASSRYTGTGYTGELFF
TRBD2 TRBJ2-7 NA TRBV30 TGTGCCTGGGGGCTAGCGGGAACATCCTACGAGCAGTACTTC CAWGLAGTSYEQYF
NA TRBJ1-1 NA TRBV30 TGTGCCTGGAGAACGGGGTCCACTGAAGCTTTCTTT CAWRTGSTEAFF
NA TRBJ1-6 NA TRBV6-5 TGTGCCAGCTCTGGAGAGTATTCACCCCTCCACTTT CASSGEYSPLHF
NA TRBJ1-5 NA TRBV19 TGCGCCAGTAGTACGACAGCAGATAGCAATCAGCCCCAGCATTTT CASSTTADSNQPQHF
NA TRBJ2-5 NA TRBV4-1 TGCGCCAGCAGCCAAGAGGGGACTCACCAAGAGACCCAGTACTTC CASSQEGTHQETQYF
NA TRBJ1-4 NA TRBV9 TGTGCCAGCAGCGTAGAGATTGGGGCAGGCGAAAAACTGTTTTTT CASSVEIGAGEKLFF
NA TRBJ1-5 NA TRBV19 TGTGCCAGTAGTATCCTCGGGGAGTTAAGCAATCAGCCCCAGCATTTT CASSILGELSNQPQHF
TRBD1 TRBJ1-1 NA TRBV4-1 TGCGCCAGCAGCCAAGGACAGGGGGCCGGGACTGAAGCTTTCTTT CASSQGQGAGTEAFF
TRBD2 TRBJ2-5 few TRBV5-6 TGTGCCAGCAGCTTGACTAGCGGGGGCCAAGAGACCCAGTACTTC CASSLTSGGQETQYF
NA TRBJ1-5 NA TRBV6-1 TGTGCCAGCAGTATCAACAGGGCCGATCAGCCCCAGCATTTT CASSINRADQPQHF
NA TRBJ1-5 NA TRBV6-1 TGTGCCAGCAGTCGGACAGTCGGGGGCAATCAGCCCCAGCATTTT CASSRTVGGNQPQHF
NA TRBJ1-5 NA TRBV28 TGTGCCAGCAGTTTAAAGCACGCCGGAGCCCAGCATTTT CASSLKHAGAQHF
TRBD2 TRBJ2-1 NA TRBV7-9 TGTGCCAGCAGCTTAGTGCGAGCGGGGAAAACTGGGGATGAGCAGTTCTTC CASSLVRAGKTGDEQFF
NA TRBJ1-5 NA TRBV6-1 TGTGCCAGCAGTGAAGGGCCGGGTAGTAGCAATCAGCCCCAGCATTTT CASSEGPGSSNQPQHF
NA TRBJ2-7 few TRBV7-8 TGTGCCAGCTGTTTTGGCAACTCCTACGAGCAGTACTTC CASCFGNSYEQYF
TRBD1 TRBJ2-2 NA TRBV19 TGTGCCAGTAGTAGACAGGGTAACACCGGGGAGCTGTTTTTT CASSRQGNTGELFF
NA TRBJ2-3 NA TRBV4-3 TGCGCCAGCAGCCAAGACTTGGAGGTTGTCCGCACAGATACGCAGTATTTT CASSQDLEVVRTDTQYF
NA TRBJ2-1 NA TRBV7-3 TGTGCCAGCAGCTTTGGAGTTGAGCAGTTCTTC CASSFGVEQFF
TRBD2 TRBJ2-1 few TRBV6-4 TGTGCCAGCAGTGACTCGGGGCGGGGGGACCACAATGAGCAGTTCTTC CASSDSGRGDHNEQFF
TRBD2 TRBJ2-3 once TRBV12-5 TGTGCTAGTGGTTTACCCCACGTGGCTTGGGGGGGTACAGATACGCAGTATTTT CASGLPHVAWGGTDTQYF
TRBD2 TRBJ2-2 NA TRBV28 TGTGCCAGCACCTTACTAGCGGCCAGGGCCGGGGAGCTGTTTTTT CASTLLAARAGELFF
NA TRBJ2-6 NA TRBV29-1 TGCAGCGTTGGCGGGGGCATTTCCTCTGGGGCCAACGTCCTGACTTTC CSVGGGISSGANVLTF
NA TRBJ2-3 few TRBV11-3 TGTGCCAGCAGCTTAGGTTCGGCAGATACGCAGTATTTT CASSLGSADTQYF